Below, 11 T cell receptor beta chains from the same sample are listed, as sequenced in a study of shared clonotypes between healthy human individuals. TCRdb's table, derived via immunoSEQ multiplex PCR, lists solely in-frame clones and lacks some. The sample yields under 600,000 clones, roughly 72% seen once. Specimen: PBMCs. These receptors all stem from a middle-aged woman in good health. Some clones in this sample may be carry-over from other donors' samples.

The V and J genes are TRBV19 and TRBJ2-5, with no clear D. The length of the CDR3 is 13 residues. The germline V and J ends were trimmed by 5 bases and 0 bases, with 7 bases remaining between them. Germline values: CDR1 LNHDA, CDR2 SQIVND (reference sequence). CDR3 in DNA: TGTGCCAGTAGTGAGCGACACCAAGAGACCCAGTACTTC. As protein: CASSERHQETQYF.

Remarks on this clone: Distinct nucleotide sequences in the sample also encode this CDR3. The CDR3 spells CSVGTGELFF. CDR3 bases: TGCAGCGTCGGGACAGGGGAGCTGTTTTTT. The chain couples TRBV29-1 to TRBJ2-2; D may be TRBD1 (6 bases). The CDR3 runs 10 residues. Looked up from germline, CDR1 is SQVTM and CDR2 is ANQGSEA. Trimming pared 6 bases from V and 8 bases from J, leaving 7 bases between.

The chain links TRBV29-1 to TRBJ1-2, with 8 positions matching TRBD1. CDR3 length: 13 residues. J was trimmed by 5 bases and V by 3 bases; bases with no gene match: 5. CDR1 and CDR2 (germline): SQVTM, ANQGSEA. CDR3 residues: CSVEQGAWYGYTF. Here the CDR3 DNA reads TGCAGCGTTGAGCAGGGGGCTTGGTATGGCTACACCTTC.

This clone has more than one count but fewer than ten. The rearrangement uses TRBV7-2 and TRBJ2-7; 8 bases agree with TRBD1. The V segment lost 0 bases and the J segment 4 bases; nucleotides outside the gene matches: 5. The CDR3 is 15 amino acids. Germline V gives CDR1 SGHTA, CDR2 FQGNSA. The CDR3 here is CASSLAPGQEYEQYF. CDR3 in DNA: TGTGCCAGCAGCTTAGCGCCGGGACAGGAATACGAGCAGTACTTC.

This rearrangement joins TRBV4-2 to TRBJ1-1; 7 positions match TRBD1. Trimming cost V 4 bases and J 0 bases; bases outside gene matches: 5. Germline lookup yields CDR1 LGHNA and CDR2 YNFKEQ. This CDR3 spans 15 amino acids. The CDR3 DNA follows: TGTGCCAGCAGCCCGAGGGACAGAATGAACACTGAAGCTTTCTTT. Translated, it gives CASSPRDRMNTEAFF.

This chain connects TRBV5-6 to TRBJ2-2, with 13 bases identical to TRBD2. There are 19 residues in the CDR3. V lost 4 bases to trimming and J lost 2 bases; unmatched junction nucleotides: 11. Germline lookup yields CDR1 SGHDT and CDR2 YYEEEE. The CDR3 spells CASSTRTSGRGSNTGELFF. Here the CDR3 DNA reads TGTGCCAGCAGCACACGGACTAGCGGGAGAGGATCTAACACCGGGGAGCTGTTTTTT.

This clone was seen once. This sequence joins TRBV27 and TRBJ2-3; D is ambiguous. V shed 5 bases and J shed 5 bases, with 5 bases lying between them. This CDR3 spans 11 amino acids. Looked up from germline, CDR1 is MNHEY and CDR2 is SMNVEV (reference sequence). The CDR3 protein is CASSKGDTQYF. The CDR3 region has the DNA TGTGCCAGCAGTAAAGGAGATACGCAGTATTTT.

The V call is TRBV11-2, the J call TRBJ2-3; 11 bases match TRBD1. Germline CDR1 is SGHAT and CDR2 is FQNNGV. Unmatched junction bases numbered 4, after V lost 5 bases and J lost 6 bases. The CDR3 length is 14 residues. The DNA for the CDR3 is TGTGCCAGCAGCCGGGACAGGGGGATCGATACGCAGTATTTT. It codes for CASSRDRGIDTQYF.

The chain recombines TRBV7-9 with TRBJ1-2, with 12 bases that match TRBD1. Germline CDR1 reads SEHNR; CDR2 reads FQNEAQ (reference sequence). This CDR3 spans 14 amino acids. V shed 5 bases, J shed 4 bases, and the junction held 2 bases outside the gene matches. CDR3 protein: CASSRGQGAYGYTF. CDR3 bases: TGTGCCAGCAGCAGGGGACAGGGGGCCTATGGCTACACCTTC.

As regards this clone: Since a far larger clone is one base different, this is likely a read error. V and J are TRBV7-9 and TRBJ2-7; 7 bases map to TRBD1. Germline CDR1 and CDR2: SEHNR and FQNEAQ (reference sequence). The CDR3 runs 14 residues. For the CDR3, the DNA is TGTGTCAGCAGCTTAGGCGGACAGGCGGACGAGCAGTACTTC. It yields the protein CVSSLGGQADEQYF.

The CDR3 spells CASIRAGVSGTEAFF. CDR3 nucleotides: TGTGCCAGCATTCGGGCAGGCGTCAGCGGCACTGAAGCTTTCTTT. The genes are TRBV11-2 and TRBJ1-1; the D is unclear. CDR1 SGHAT and CDR2 FQNNGV come from the germline V gene. Trimming cost V 7 bases and J 4 bases, with 19 bases left between them. The CDR3 is made up of 15 amino acids.